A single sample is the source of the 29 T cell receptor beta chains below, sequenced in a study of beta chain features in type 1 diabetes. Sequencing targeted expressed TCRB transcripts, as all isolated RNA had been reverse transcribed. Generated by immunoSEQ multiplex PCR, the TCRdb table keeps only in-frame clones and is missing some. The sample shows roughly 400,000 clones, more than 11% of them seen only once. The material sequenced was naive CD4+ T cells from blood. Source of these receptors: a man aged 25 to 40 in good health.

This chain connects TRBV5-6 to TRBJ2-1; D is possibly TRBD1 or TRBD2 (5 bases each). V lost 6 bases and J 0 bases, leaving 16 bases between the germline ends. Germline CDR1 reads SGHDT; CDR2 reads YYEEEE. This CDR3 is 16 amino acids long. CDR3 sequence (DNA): TGTGCCAGCATCACCTCGGGACGTGGCTCCTACAATGAGCAGTTCTTC. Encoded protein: CASITSGRGSYNEQFF.

In DNA form, the CDR3 reads TGCGCCAGCAGCCTTCTCATCGACGGGTCCTACGAGCAGTACTTC. The encoded protein is CASSLLIDGSYEQYF. J is TRBJ2-7 and V is TRBV4-1; no clear D. Trimming cost V 4 bases and J 1 base, with 14 bases left between them. Germline assignment: CDR1 MGHRA and CDR2 YSYEKL. CDR3 length equals 15 residues.

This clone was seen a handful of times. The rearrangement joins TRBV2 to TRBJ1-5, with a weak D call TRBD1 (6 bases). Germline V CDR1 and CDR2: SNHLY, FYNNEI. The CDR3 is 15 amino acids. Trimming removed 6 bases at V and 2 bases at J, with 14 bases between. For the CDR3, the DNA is TGTGCCAGCAGGGACAGTCCAGGGGGCAATCAGCCCCAGCATTTT. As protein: CASRDSPGGNQPQHF.

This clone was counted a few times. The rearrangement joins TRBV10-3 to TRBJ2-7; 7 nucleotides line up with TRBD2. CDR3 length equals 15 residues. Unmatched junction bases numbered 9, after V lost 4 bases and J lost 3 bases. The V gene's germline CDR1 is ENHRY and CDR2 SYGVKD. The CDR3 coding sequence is TGTGCCATCAGTGCTGGGGGGGACTCTTTCTACGAGCAGTACGTC. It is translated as CAISAGGDSFYEQYV.

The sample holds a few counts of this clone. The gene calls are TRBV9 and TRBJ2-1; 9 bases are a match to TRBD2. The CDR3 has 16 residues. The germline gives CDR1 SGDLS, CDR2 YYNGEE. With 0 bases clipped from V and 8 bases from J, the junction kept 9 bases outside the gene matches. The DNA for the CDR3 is TGTGCCAGCAGCGTAGGTGGCGGGAGGGCTGTCGATGAGCAGTTCTTC. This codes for CASSVGGGRAVDEQFF.

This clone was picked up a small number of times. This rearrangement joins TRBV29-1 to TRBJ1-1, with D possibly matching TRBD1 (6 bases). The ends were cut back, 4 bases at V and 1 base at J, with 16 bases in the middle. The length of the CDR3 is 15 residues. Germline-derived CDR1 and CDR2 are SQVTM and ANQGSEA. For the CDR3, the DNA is TGCAGCGTTGCGGGACTAGGGGGAGGGAACACTGAAGCTTTCTTT. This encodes CSVAGLGGGNTEAFF.

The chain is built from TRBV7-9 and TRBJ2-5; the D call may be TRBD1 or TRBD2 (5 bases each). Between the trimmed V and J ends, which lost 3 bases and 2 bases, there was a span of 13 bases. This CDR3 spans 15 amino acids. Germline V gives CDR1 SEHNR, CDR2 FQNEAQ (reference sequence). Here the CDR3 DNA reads TGTGCCAGCAGCTTGAATCTGGGACCTCAAGAGACCCAGTACTTC. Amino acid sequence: CASSLNLGPQETQYF.

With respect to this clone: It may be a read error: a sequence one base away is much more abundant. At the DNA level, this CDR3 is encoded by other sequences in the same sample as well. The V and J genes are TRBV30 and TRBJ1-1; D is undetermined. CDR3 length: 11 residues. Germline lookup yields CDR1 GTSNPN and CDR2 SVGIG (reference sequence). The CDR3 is CAWSVLAQAFF. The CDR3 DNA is TGTGCCTGGAGTGTACTCGCACAAGCCTTCTTT.

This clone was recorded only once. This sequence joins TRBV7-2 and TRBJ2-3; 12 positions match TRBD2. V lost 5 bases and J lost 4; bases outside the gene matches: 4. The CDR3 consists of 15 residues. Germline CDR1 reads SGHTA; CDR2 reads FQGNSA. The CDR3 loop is CASSRLAGGADTQYF. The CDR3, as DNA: TGTGCCAGCAGCCGTCTAGCGGGGGGGGCAGATACGCAGTATTTT.

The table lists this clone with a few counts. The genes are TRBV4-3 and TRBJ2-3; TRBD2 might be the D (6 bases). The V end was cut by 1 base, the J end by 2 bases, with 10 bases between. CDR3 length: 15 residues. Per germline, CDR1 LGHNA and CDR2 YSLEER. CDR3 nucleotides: TGCGCCAGCAGCCAAGGTCGGGGGACCACAGATACGCAGTATTTT. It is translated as CASSQGRGTTDTQYF.

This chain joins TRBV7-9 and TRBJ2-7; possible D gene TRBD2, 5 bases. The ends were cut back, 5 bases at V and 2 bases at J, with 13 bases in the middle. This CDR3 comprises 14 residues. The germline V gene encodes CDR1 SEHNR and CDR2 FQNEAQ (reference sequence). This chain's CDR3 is CASSPEAGAYEQYF. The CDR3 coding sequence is TGTGCCAGCAGCCCCGAAGCCGGGGCCTACGAGCAGTACTTC.

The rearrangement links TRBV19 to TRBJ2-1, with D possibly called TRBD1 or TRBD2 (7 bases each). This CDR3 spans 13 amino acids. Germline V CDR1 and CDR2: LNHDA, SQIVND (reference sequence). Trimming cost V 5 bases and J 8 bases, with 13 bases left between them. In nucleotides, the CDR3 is TGTGCCAGTAGTGGCAGGGGGGGCGATGAGCAGTTCTTC. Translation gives CASSGRGGDEQFF.

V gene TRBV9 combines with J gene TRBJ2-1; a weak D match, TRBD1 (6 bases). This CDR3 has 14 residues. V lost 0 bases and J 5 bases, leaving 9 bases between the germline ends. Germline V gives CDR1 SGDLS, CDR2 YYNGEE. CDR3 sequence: CASSVGTVHNEQFF. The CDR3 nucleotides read TGTGCCAGCAGCGTAGGGACAGTACACAATGAGCAGTTCTTC.

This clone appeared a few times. The DNA of the CDR3 is TGTGCCAGCAGCCCCCACCCGCGCGACAGGGTAGTCTCTAACACTGAAGCTTTCTTT. This gives the protein CASSPHPRDRVVSNTEAFF. The rearrangement uses TRBV7-6 and TRBJ1-1; 7 bases align to TRBD1. V dropped 5 bases and J dropped 2; count of bases not matched to a gene: 20. Germline CDR1 reads SGHVS; CDR2 reads FNYEAQ. CDR3 length equals 19 residues.

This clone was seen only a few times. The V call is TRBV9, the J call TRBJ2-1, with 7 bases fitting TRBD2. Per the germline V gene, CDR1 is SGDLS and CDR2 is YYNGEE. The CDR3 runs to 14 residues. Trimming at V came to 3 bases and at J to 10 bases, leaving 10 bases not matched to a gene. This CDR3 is CASSAQTSYGEQFF. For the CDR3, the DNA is TGTGCCAGCAGCGCCCAGACTAGCTACGGGGAGCAGTTCTTC.

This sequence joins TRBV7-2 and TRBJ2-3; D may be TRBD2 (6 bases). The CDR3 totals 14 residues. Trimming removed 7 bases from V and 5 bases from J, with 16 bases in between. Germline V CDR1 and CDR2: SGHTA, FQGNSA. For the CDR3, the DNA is TGTGCCAGCACTCGTAGGAGGGCTCAAGATACGCAGTATTTT. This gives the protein CASTRRRAQDTQYF.

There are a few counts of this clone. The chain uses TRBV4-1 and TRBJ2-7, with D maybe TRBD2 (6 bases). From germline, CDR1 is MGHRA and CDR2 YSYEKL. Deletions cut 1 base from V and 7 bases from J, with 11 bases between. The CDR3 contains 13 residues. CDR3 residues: CASSQVNAGEQYF. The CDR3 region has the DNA TGCGCCAGCAGCCAAGTAAACGCGGGAGAGCAGTACTTC.

The CDR3 DNA reads TGTGCCAGCAGTTATGCGCAGCACAGCAAAAACATTCAGTACTTC. This sequence encodes CASSYAQHSKNIQYF. The rearrangement joins TRBV6-6 to TRBJ2-4; D gene unclear. The V gene's germline CDR1 is MNHNY and CDR2 SVGAGI (reference sequence). Trimming took 3 bases from V and 3 from J, leaving 12 bases between them. The length of the CDR3 is 15 residues.

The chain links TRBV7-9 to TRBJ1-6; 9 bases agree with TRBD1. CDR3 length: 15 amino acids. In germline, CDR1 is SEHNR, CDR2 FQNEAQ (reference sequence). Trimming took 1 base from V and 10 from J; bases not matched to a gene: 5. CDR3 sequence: CASSLGGQGGSPLHF. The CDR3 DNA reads TGTGCCAGCAGCTTAGGGGGACAGGGAGGGTCACCCCTCCACTTT.

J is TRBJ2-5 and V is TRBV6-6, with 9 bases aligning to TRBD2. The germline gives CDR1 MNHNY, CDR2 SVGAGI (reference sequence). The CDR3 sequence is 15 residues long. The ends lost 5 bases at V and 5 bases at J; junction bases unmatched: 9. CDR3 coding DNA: TGTGCCAGCAGTGGGACTAGCAGGCCAGGGGAGACCCAGTACTTC. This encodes CASSGTSRPGETQYF.

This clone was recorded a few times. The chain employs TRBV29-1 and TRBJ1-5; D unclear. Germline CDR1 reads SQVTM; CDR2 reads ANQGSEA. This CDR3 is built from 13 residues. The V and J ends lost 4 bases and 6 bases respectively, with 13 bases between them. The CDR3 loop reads CSVGPSDRQPQHF. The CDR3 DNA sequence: TGCAGCGTTGGACCATCCGATCGTCAGCCCCAGCATTTT.

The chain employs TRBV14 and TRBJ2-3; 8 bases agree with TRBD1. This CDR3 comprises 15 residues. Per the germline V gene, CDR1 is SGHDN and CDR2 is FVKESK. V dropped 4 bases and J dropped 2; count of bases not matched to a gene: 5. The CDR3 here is CASSLQGGYTDTQYF. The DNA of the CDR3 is TGTGCCAGCAGCCTACAGGGGGGATACACAGATACGCAGTATTTT.

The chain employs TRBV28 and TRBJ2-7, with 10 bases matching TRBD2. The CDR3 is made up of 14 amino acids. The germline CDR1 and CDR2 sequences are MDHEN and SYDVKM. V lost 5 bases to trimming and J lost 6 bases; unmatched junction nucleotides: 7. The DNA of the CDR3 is TGTGCCAGCAGTAGCGGGGGGGCGTCTGGCGAGCAGTACTTC. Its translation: CASSSGGASGEQYF.

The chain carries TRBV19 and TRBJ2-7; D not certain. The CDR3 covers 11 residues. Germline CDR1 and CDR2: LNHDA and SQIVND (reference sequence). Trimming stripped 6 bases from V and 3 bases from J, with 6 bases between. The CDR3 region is CASRGNYEQYF. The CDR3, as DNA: TGTGCCAGTAGGGGAAACTACGAGCAGTACTTC.

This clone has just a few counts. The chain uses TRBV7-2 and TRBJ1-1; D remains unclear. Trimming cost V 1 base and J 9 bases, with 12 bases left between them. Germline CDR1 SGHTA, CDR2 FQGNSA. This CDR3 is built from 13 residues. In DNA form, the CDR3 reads TGTGCCAGCAGCTTAGTGATGGGAAGGAAAGCTTTCTTT. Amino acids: CASSLVMGRKAFF.

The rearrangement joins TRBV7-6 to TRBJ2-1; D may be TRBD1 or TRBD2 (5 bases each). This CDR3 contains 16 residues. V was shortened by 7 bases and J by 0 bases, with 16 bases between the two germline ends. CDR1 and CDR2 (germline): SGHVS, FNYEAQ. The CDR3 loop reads CASTTRWGSSYNEQFF. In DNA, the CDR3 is TGTGCCAGCACGACCCGGTGGGGGAGCTCCTACAATGAGCAGTTCTTC.

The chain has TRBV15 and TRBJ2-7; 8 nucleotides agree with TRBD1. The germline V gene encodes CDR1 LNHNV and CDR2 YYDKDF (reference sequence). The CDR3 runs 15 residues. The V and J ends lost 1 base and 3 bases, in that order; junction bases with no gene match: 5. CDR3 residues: CATSRVRTGNYEQYF. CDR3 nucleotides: TGTGCCACCAGCAGAGTAAGGACAGGGAACTACGAGCAGTACTTC.

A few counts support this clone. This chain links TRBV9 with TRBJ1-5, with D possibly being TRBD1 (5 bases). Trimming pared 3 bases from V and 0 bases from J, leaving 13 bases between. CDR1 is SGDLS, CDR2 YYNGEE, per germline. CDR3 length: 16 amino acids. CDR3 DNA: TGTGCCAGCAGCGAGGGTGGGGGGTTTAGCAATCAGCCCCAGCATTTT. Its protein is CASSEGGGFSNQPQHF.

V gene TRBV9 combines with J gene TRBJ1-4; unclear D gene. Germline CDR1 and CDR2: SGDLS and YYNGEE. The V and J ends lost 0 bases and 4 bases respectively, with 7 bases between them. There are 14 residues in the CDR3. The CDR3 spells CASSVGPDNEKLFF. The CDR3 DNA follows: TGTGCCAGCAGCGTAGGGCCGGATAATGAAAAACTGTTTTTT.